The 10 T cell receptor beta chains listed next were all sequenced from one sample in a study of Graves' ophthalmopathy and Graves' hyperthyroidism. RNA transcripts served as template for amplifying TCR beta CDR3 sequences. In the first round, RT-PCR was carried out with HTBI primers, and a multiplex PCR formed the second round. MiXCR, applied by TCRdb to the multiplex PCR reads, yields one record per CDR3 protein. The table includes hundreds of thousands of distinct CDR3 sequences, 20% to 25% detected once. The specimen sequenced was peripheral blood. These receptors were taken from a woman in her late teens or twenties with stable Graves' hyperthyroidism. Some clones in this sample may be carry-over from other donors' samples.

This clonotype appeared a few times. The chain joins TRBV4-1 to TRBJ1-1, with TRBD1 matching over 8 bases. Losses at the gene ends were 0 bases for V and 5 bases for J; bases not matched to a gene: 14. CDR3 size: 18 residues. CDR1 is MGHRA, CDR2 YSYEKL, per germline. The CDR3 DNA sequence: TGCGCCAGCAGCCAAGATATAATCCGAGGACAGGGTAGGACTGAAGCTTTCTTT. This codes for CASSQDIIRGQGRTEAFF.

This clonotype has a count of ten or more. The CDR3 DNA reads as TGTGCCAGTAGTATGGGGCCGGTCGCTGAAGCTTTCTTT. Its translation is CASSMGPVAEAFF. The chain couples TRBV19 to TRBJ1-1, with D perhaps TRBD1 (5 bases). Germline CDR1 and CDR2: LNHDA and SQIVND (reference sequence). V lost 3 bases to trimming and J lost 6 bases, with 11 bases between them. The CDR3 sequence is 13 residues long.

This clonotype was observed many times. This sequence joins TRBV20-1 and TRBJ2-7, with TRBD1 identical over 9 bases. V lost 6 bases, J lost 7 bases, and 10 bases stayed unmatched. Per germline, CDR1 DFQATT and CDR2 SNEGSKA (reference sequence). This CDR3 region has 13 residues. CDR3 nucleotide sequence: TGCAGTGCCACCGGGACAGGGTGGGGGGAGCAGTACTTC. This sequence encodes CSATGTGWGEQYF.

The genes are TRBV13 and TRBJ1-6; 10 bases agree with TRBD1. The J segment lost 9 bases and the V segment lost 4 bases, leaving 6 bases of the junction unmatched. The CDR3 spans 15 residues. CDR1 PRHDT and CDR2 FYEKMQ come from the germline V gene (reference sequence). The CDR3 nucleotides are TGTGCCAGCAGCTCGACAGGGGGCGAGGGTTCACCCCTCCACTTT. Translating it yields CASSSTGGEGSPLHF.

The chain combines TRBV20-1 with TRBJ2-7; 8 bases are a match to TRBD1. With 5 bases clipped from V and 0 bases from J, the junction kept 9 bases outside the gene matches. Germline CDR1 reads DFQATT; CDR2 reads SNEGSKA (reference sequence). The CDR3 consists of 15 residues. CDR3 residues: CSARPGQAASYEQYF. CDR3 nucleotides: TGCAGTGCTCGACCGGGACAGGCGGCCTCCTACGAGCAGTACTTC.

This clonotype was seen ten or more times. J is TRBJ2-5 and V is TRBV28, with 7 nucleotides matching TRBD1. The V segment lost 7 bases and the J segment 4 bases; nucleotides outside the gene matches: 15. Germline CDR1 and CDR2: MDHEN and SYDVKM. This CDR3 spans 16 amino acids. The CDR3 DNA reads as TGTGCCAGCATCCCCGTAGGGGGCAGGTCTGGAGAGACCCAGTACTTC. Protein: CASIPVGGRSGETQYF.

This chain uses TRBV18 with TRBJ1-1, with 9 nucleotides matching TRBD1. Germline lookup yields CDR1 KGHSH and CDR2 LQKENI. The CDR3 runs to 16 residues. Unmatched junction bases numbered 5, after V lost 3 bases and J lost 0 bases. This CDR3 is CASSPRDRAMNTEAFF. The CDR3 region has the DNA TGTGCCAGCTCACCTCGGGACAGGGCCATGAACACTGAAGCTTTCTTT.

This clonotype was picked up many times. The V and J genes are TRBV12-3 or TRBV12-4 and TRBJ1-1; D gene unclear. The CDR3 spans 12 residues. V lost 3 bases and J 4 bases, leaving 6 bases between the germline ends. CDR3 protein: CASSFRTTEAFF. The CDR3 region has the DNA TGTGCCAGCAGTTTCCGAACCACTGAAGCTTTCTTT.

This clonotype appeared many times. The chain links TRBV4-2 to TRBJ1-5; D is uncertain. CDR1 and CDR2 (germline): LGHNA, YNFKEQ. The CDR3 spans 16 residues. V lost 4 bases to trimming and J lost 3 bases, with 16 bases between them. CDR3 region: CASSLDGGRFNQPQHF. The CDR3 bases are TGTGCCAGCAGCCTTGACGGTGGGCGTTTCAATCAGCCCCAGCATTTT.

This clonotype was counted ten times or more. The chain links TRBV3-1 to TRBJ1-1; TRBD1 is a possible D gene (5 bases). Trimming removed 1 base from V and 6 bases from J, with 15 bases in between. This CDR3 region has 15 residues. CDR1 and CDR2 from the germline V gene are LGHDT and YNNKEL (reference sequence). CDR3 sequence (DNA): TGTGCCAGCAGCCAAGTCGGGAGGGGAGGATCTGAAGCTTTCTTT. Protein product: CASSQVGRGGSEAFF.